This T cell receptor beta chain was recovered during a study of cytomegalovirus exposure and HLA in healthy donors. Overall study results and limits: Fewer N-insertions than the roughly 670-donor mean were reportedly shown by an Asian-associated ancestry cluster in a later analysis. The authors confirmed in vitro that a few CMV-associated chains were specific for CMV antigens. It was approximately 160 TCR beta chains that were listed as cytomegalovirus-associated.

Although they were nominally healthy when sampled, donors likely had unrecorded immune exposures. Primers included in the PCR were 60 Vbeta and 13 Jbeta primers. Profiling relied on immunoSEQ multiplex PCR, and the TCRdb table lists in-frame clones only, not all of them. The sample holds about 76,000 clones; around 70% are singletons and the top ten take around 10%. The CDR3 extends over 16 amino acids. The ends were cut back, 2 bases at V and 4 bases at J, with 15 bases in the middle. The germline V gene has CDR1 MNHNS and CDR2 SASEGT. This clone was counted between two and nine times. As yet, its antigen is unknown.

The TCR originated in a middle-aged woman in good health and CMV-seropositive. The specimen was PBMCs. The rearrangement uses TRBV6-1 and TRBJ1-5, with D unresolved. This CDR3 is CASSEFGGEINQPQHF. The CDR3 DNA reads TGTGCCAGCAGTGAATTTGGCGGTGAGATAAATCAGCCCCAGCATTTT.